Following are 3 T cell receptor beta chains from one sample sequenced in a study of blood T cell repertoires in COVID-19. TCRdb's table, derived via immunoSEQ multiplex PCR, lists solely in-frame clones and lacks some. There are 200,000 to 300,000 clones in the sample; 85% to 90% occur only once, and approximately 6.2% lies in the top ten. Sequenced input: peripheral blood. The source is a man between 60 and 75 years old with acute or convalescent COVID-19.

V and J are TRBV28 and TRBJ1-4; TRBD1 matches 10 bases. This CDR3 has 16 amino acids. Germline assignment: CDR1 MDHEN and CDR2 SYDVKM. The V gene end was trimmed by 11 bases and the J gene end by 0 bases; junction bases not matched to a gene: 9. The CDR3 DNA is TGTGCCGGAGGGGGACAGGGGAGTGCAACTAATGAAAAACTGTTTTTT. This sequence encodes CAGGGQGSATNEKLFF.

This rearrangement joins TRBV7-2 to TRBJ2-7; 7 bases are shared with TRBD2. Germline CDR1 is SGHTA and CDR2 is FQGNSA. V lost 4 bases to trimming and J lost 5 bases; unmatched junction nucleotides: 11. This CDR3 has 15 amino acids. CDR3 DNA sequence: TGTGCCAGCAGCTGGGGGGGGAGAGGCCTCGACGAGCAGTACTTC. Translating it yields CASSWGGRGLDEQYF.

The chain combines TRBV12-3 or TRBV12-4 with TRBJ1-1; the D is unclear. This CDR3 is 10 amino acids long. V shed 6 bases and J shed 5 bases, with 4 bases lying between them. In DNA, the CDR3 is TGTGCCAGCAGGGCTACTGAAGCTTTCTTT. As protein: CASRATEAFF.